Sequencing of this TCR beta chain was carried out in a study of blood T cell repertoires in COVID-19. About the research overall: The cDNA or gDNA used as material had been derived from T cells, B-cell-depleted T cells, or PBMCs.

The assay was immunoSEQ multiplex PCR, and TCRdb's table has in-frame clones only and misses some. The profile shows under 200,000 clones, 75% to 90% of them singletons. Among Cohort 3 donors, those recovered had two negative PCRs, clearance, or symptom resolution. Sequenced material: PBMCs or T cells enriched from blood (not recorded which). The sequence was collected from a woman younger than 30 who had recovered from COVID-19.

CDR3 sequence reads: CASSVGAGAVADTQYF. The CDR3 coding sequence is TGTGCCAGCAGCGTAGGGGCAGGGGCGGTGGCAGATACGCAGTATTTT. The chain couples TRBV9 to TRBJ2-3; maybe TRBD1 (6 bases). The CDR3 runs to 16 residues. CDR1 SGDLS and CDR2 YYNGEE come from the germline V gene. V gave up 0 bases and J gave up 4 bases, with 15 bases separating them.